These T cell receptor beta chains were read from a single sample in a study of cytomegalovirus exposure and HLA in healthy donors. Measured with immunoSEQ multiplex PCR; TCRdb has only the in-frame clones, and not every one. Of more than 90,000 clones in the sample, around 81% were seen once. The sequenced material came from PBMCs. The receptors derive from a woman in her 70s in good health and CMV-seropositive. Each CDR3 is given without its conserved first and last residue.

>TRBV5-1
ASSLDGTGYMDGYT
>TRBV7-2
ASSSLTSGRAREQY
>TRBV5-1
ASSPPVGTGDETQY
>TRBV5-1
ASSLDAYPISGNTIY
>TRBV5-4
ASSAGLAEYNEQF
>TRBV19
ASNSGINTGELF
>TRBV4-3
ASSPSGGRVDEQF
>TRBV7-9
ASSTSGIYEQY
>TRBV5-5
ASSLPPGAYEQY
>TRBV30
AWSDSSGGQY
>TRBV4-2
ASSQDDRGRSGYT
>TRBV5-1
ASSSGQGGSAQY
>TRBV4-2
ASSQDQGLSNQPQH
>TRBV19
ASSSTGPGANVLT
>TRBV5-1
ASSLLRPSGTQTYEQY
>TRBV30
AWSLGQGENEQY
>TRBV25-1
ASSGSNYGYT
>TRBV2
ASSAGTSHTGELF
>TRBV5-1
ASSFQGALYNEQF
>TRBV21-1
ASSIGQVDYEQY
>TRBV5-6
ASSKDRGRGKNTEAF
>TRBV7-9
SSSTTSGRSYNEQF
>TRBV5-4
ASSLGQGALDGNTIY
>TRBV2
ARPGAGAQETQY
>TRBV9
ASSAVGGSGELF
>TRBV7-3
ASSLKSTGGQGISNGYT
>TRBV5-1
ASSFLTGTMGDEQF
>TRBV28
ATRTRGTTFSKRLTIYEQY
>TRBV6-6
ASSLADEQY
>TRBV9
ASSVYGEETQY
>TRBV20-1
SASLLQGYT
>TRBV5-4
ASTLRTGEQF
>TRBV7-9
ASRGQGDTGELF
>TRBV18
ASSPGAPFNEQF
>TRBV5-6
ASSQGDSPLH
>TRBV5-5
ASSLMAEHNSPLH
>TRBV5-1
ASSLATGSYNEQF
>TRBV27
ASRLTVNSGNTIY
>TRBV5-4
ASSFSGSADTQY
>TRBV9
ASSVSDASYGYT
>TRBV10-3
AIRRDRGQESEAF
>TRBV5-1
ASGNTGASREQY
>TRBV5-1
ASSSNFRMREAF
>TRBV5-1
ASGTGGNEQY
>TRBV2
ASSNTGFFFNQPQH
>TRBV28
ASSPALEQF
>TRBV5-6
ASSLKASGRAIRYEQY
>TRBV9
ASSARTSVETQY
>TRBV7-9
SSSFTRGGYT
>TRBV5-4
ASSLDGNYGYT
>TRBV11-2
ASSFLAASYNEQF
>TRBV7-6
ASRLPGQGAQSGELF
>TRBV11-2
ASSALRTSGTYEQY
>TRBV4-2
ASSQGAYEQY
>TRBV29-1
SGQHANTEAF
>TRBV10-3
AISPGTGKEGSGTDTQY
>TRBV11-3
ASSFMDRSAF
>TRBV5-6
ASSLRRSGRGQETQY
>TRBV7-9
ASSLVWEGEQY